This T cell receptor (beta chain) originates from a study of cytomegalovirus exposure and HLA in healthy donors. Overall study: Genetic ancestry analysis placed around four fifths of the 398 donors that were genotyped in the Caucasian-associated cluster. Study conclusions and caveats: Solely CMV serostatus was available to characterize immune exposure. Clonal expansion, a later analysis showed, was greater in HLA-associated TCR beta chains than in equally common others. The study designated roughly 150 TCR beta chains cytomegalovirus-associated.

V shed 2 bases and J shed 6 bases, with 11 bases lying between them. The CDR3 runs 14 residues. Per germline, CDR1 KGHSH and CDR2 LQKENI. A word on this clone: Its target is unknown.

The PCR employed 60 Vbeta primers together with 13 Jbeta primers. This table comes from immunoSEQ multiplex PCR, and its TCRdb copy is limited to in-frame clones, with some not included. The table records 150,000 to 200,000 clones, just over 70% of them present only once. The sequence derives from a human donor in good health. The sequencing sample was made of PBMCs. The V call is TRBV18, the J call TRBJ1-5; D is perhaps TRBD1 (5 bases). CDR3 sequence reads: CASSPDQGIQPQHF. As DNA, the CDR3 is TGTGCCAGCTCACCAGACCAGGGAATTCAGCCCCAGCATTTT.